This T cell receptor (beta chain) was documented in a study of T-cell memory formation after mild COVID-19. TCRdb reprocessed the 5' RACE reads with MiXCR, giving one entry per CDR3 protein. Of roughly 370,000 distinct CDR3 sequences listed, roughly 15% are singletons. The CDR3 has 14 residues. Germline CDR1 reads SGHTA; CDR2 reads FQGNSA. Deletions cut 8 bases from V and 4 bases from J, with 17 bases between. The V gene is TRBV7-2, the J gene TRBJ1-1; maybe TRBD1 (5 bases). The sample consisted of PBMCs or a T cell subset sorted from them (not recorded which). This sequence originates from a man aged 18 to 35 who had mild COVID-19 (a few samples of this study predate the infection). Cell type and time point are not known. CDR3 amino acids: CASALGRSSTEAFF. The DNA of the CDR3 is TGTGCCAGCGCCTTGGGACGGTCGTCCACTGAAGCTTTCTTT.